This T cell receptor (beta chain) stems from a study of T cell repertoires in cytomegalovirus infection. General study points: Using cumulative public TCR beta family frequency, the authors identified those who carried CMV together with the relevant HLA. Dominating the ex vivo response were TCR beta clonotypes that were CMV-specific and HLA-C-restricted.

This CDR3 spans 16 amino acids. Germline V gene sequence: CDR1 SEHNR, CDR2 FQNEAQ (reference sequence). With respect to this clonotype: The antigen is unknown. One junction end disagrees with the germline gene, perhaps due to a read error.

A single record per CDR3 protein comes from TCRdb applying MiXCR to the reads. This sample yields roughly 990,000 distinct CDR3 sequences, of which more than 25% are seen a single time; around an eighth belongs to the top ten. The V and J genes are TRBV7-9 and TRBJ1-2; weak D call: TRBD1 (6 bases). This clonotype originated in a human donor in good health (CMV status not recorded). Some clones in this sample may be carry-over from other donors' samples. The input for sequencing was cultured CD8+ T cells from PBMCs, taken from culture after CMV antigen stimulation. The CDR3 nucleotides read TGCGTCAGCAGCTTAGCGTACAGGGAATCAAACTATGGCTACACCTTC. Protein: CVSSLAYRESNYGYTF. The full variable domain, completed using reference TRBV7-9 and TRBJ1-2, is DTGVSQNPRHKITKRGQNVTFRCDPISEHNRLYWYRQTLGQGPEFLTYFQNEAQLEKSRLLSDRFSAERPKGSFSTLEIQRTEQGDSAMYLCVSSLAYRESNYGYTFGSGTRLTVV.